Included here is one T cell receptor beta chain sequence, with context. Its antigen is as yet unknown. Primers: 60 Vbeta forward and 13 Jbeta reverse. The data were produced by immunoSEQ multiplex PCR, yet TCRdb's version contains in-frame clones alone and is incomplete. The sample contains roughly 260,000 clones, roughly 86% of which appear only once. The data originate from a study of cytomegalovirus exposure and HLA in healthy donors. V gave up 5 bases and J gave up 10 bases, with 17 bases separating them. CDR3 length equals 14 residues. CDR1 SNHLY and CDR2 FYNNEI come from the germline V gene. Study-level results: A later analysis linked a missense DCLRE1C variant to TCR beta V- and J-gene trimming.

The chain carries TRBV2 and TRBJ1-4; TRBD1 might be the D (6 bases). Sequenced sample: PBMCs. The sequence was collected from a woman in her thirties or forties in good health and CMV-seropositive. DNA of the CDR3: TGTGCCAGCAGTTTCACAGGGAGGGGGGGAAAACTGTTTTTT. It is translated as CASSFTGRGGKLFF.